The next 31 T cell receptor beta chains were all read from a single sample in a study of radiotherapy plus CTLA-4 blockade in lung cancer. Data came from immunoSEQ multiplex PCR; TCRdb stores just in-frame clones and leaves some out. The profile covers around 40,000 clones, with more than 80% appearing a single time and about 6% taken by the ten largest. This specimen consisted of peripheral blood, obtained from a patient treated with radiotherapy plus ipilimumab. The receptors were sampled from a human donor with non-small cell lung cancer who had stable disease on radiotherapy plus ipilimumab.

This clone has more than one count but fewer than ten. The rearrangement links TRBV27 to TRBJ1-1, with 7 positions matching TRBD1. The CDR3 runs to 15 residues. Germline CDR1 MNHEY, CDR2 SMNVEV (reference sequence). The V and J ends lost 2 bases and 2 bases, in that order; junction bases with no gene match: 5. Here the CDR3 DNA reads TGTGCCAGCAGTTTACGGCCAGGGGGAAACACTGAAGCTTTCTTT. Protein: CASSLRPGGNTEAFF.

This clone is a singleton in its sample. CDR3 nucleotides: TGTGCCAGTCCTATCCCACAGGGTACACAAGAGACCCAGTACTTC. Translation gives CASPIPQGTQETQYF. This rearrangement joins TRBV2 to TRBJ2-5; tentatively, D is TRBD1 (6 bases). The CDR3 covers 15 residues. V lost 9 bases and J 2 bases, leaving 19 bases between the germline ends. Germline-derived CDR1 and CDR2 are SNHLY and FYNNEI.

This clone was observed a single time. The junction departs from germline at one end; a sequencing error may be responsible. J is TRBJ2-1 and V is TRBV30, with 11 bases aligning to TRBD2. CDR3 length equals 17 residues. The germline V gene encodes CDR1 GTSNPN and CDR2 SVGIG (reference sequence). The CDR3 here is CAWRRTGTSGSLNEQFF. The DNA of the CDR3 is TGTGCTTGGAGGCGCACCGGGACTAGCGGAAGCCTCAATGAGCAGTTCTTC.

The chain carries TRBV19 and TRBJ2-6, with 8 bases identical to TRBD1. Trimming cost V 11 bases and J 2 bases; bases outside gene matches: 11. CDR1 is LNHDA, CDR2 SQIVND, per germline (reference sequence). The CDR3 covers 16 residues. As DNA, the CDR3 is TGTGCCGTCACGACAGGGGATGAGGCTGGGGCCAACGTCCTGACTTTC. This codes for CAVTTGDEAGANVLTF.

This clone was observed a handful of times. V is TRBV5-1 and J is TRBJ2-1; 10 nucleotides match TRBD2. Trimming cost V 5 bases and J 5 bases; bases outside gene matches: 7. The CDR3 contains 15 residues. Germline V lookup: CDR1 SGHRS, CDR2 YFSETQ. The DNA of the CDR3 is TGCGCCAGCAGGTCTGGGACTAGCGTAAACAATGAGCAGTTCTTC. Translated, it gives CASRSGTSVNNEQFF.

The rearrangement joins TRBV7-9 to TRBJ1-4; D uncertain. In germline, CDR1 is SEHNR, CDR2 FQNEAQ (reference sequence). This CDR3 contains 18 residues. Trimming left V 5 bases short and J 0 bases short, with 19 bases between. In DNA form, the CDR3 reads TGTGCCAGCAGCCCAGTCCGGGGAGGAGAGGCAACTAATGAAAAACTGTTTTTT. Protein sequence: CASSPVRGGEATNEKLFF.

The rearrangement joins TRBV30 to TRBJ1-2; possible D gene TRBD1, 5 bases. Germline V gene lookup returns CDR1 GTSNPN and CDR2 SVGIG (reference sequence). Trimming stripped 1 base from V and 3 bases from J, with 15 bases between. This CDR3 contains 15 residues. Here the CDR3 reads CAWSETVGMYYGYTF. DNA of the CDR3: TGTGCCTGGAGTGAGACAGTGGGTATGTACTATGGCTACACCTTC.

This chain uses TRBV7-6 with TRBJ1-1; D is perhaps TRBD1 (5 bases). V was shortened by 4 bases and J by 0 bases, with 18 bases between the two germline ends. CDR1 and CDR2 (germline): SGHVS, FNYEAQ. The CDR3 runs to 17 residues. In nucleotides, the CDR3 is TGTGCCAGCAGCTACGGTGGGCGGGGGGTTATGAACACTGAAGCTTTCTTT. Its protein product is CASSYGGRGVMNTEAFF.

The chain recombines TRBV6-5 with TRBJ1-3; 7 positions agree with TRBD1. V was clipped by 4 bases and J by 2 bases; unmatched bases: 5. Germline values: CDR1 MNHEY, CDR2 SVGAGI. CDR3 length: 15 amino acids. CDR3 sequence: CASSSGQLAGNTIYF. In DNA, the CDR3 is TGTGCCAGCAGTTCGGGACAGCTGGCTGGAAACACCATATATTTT.

This rearrangement joins TRBV7-2 to TRBJ2-7, with D possibly TRBD2 on 7 matching bases. The CDR3 runs to 16 residues. The germline CDR1 and CDR2 sequences are SGHTA and FQGNSA. Trimming took 5 bases from V and 4 from J, leaving 21 bases between them. CDR3 DNA sequence: TGTGCCAGCAGCGTCGGGGGCAGCGGGAACTTATACGAGCAGTACTTC. Residues: CASSVGGSGNLYEQYF.

Concerning this clone itself: One junction end does not reproduce the germline sequence, and a read error may be involved. The genes are TRBV7-7 and TRBJ1-3; D is uncertain. CDR3 length: 15 residues. Germline V gene lookup returns CDR1 SSHAT and CDR2 FNYEAQ (reference sequence). This CDR3 is CASSFLHSSGNTIYF. The DNA of the CDR3 is TGTGCTAGCAGCTTTTTGCATAGCTCTGGAAACACCATATATTTT.

The rearrangement joins TRBV7-9 to TRBJ1-2, with no clear D. This CDR3 spans 14 amino acids. The germline CDR1 and CDR2 sequences are SEHNR and FQNEAQ (reference sequence). Trimming took off 0 bases at V and 0 bases at J, with 5 bases between the two ends. The CDR3 region has the DNA TGTGCCAGCAGCTTAGCCCTAGCTAACTATGGCTACACCTTC. This codes for CASSLALANYGYTF. Looking up the rest from reference TRBV7-9 and TRBJ1-2 gives the full variable domain: DTGVSQNPRHKITKRGQNVTFRCDPISEHNRLYWYRQTLGQGPEFLTYFQNEAQLEKSRLLSDRFSAERPKGSFSTLEIQRTEQGDSAMYLCASSLALANYGYTFGSGTRLTVV.

The chain has TRBV11-2 and TRBJ2-2; 9 nucleotides line up with TRBD2. CDR3 length equals 18 residues. With V trimmed by 0 bases and J by 0 bases, 5 bases remained unmatched. Looked up from germline, CDR1 is SGHAT and CDR2 is FQNNGV. The CDR3 loop is CASSLELAGPTNTGELFF. CDR3 in DNA: TGTGCCAGCAGCTTAGAGCTAGCGGGGCCAACGAACACCGGGGAGCTGTTTTTT.

In DNA form, the CDR3 reads TGTGCCAGCAGCTCGGGACTGGGGACAGAAGTTGAAGCTTTCTTT. This encodes CASSSGLGTEVEAFF. The gene calls are TRBV5-6 and TRBJ1-1; 7 nucleotides agree with TRBD1. The CDR3 is 15 residues long. CDR1 is SGHDT and CDR2 is YYEEEE in the germline V gene. V was clipped by 3 bases and J by 7 bases; unmatched bases: 12.

V and J are TRBV5-1 and TRBJ1-2; 9 bases are a match to TRBD1. V dropped 0 bases and J dropped 8; count of bases not matched to a gene: 8. The CDR3 is 15 amino acids. CDR1 and CDR2 (germline): SGHRS, YFSETQ. CDR3 DNA sequence: TGCGCCAGCAGCTTGGCCGGGAGTGGGACAGGGGGCTACACCTTC. Amino acids: CASSLAGSGTGGYTF.

This clone was found once. The V and J genes are TRBV9 and TRBJ2-5; 15 bases line up with TRBD2. Germline V gene lookup returns CDR1 SGDLS and CDR2 YYNGEE. CDR3 length: 18 residues. Losses at the gene ends were 3 bases for V and 1 base for J; bases not matched to a gene: 7. CDR3 DNA: TGTGCCAGCAGCGAGGAGGGGGGACTAGCGGGAGGCCAAGAGACCCAGTACTTC. Encoded protein: CASSEEGGLAGGQETQYF.

This chain connects TRBV19 to TRBJ1-1; D is ambiguous. Germline CDR1 and CDR2: LNHDA and SQIVND (reference sequence). V lost 7 bases and J 1 base, leaving 10 bases between the germline ends. The CDR3 spans 13 residues. The CDR3 is CASKRQANTEAFF. As DNA, the CDR3 is TGTGCCAGTAAGCGGCAGGCGAACACTGAAGCTTTCTTT.

V gene TRBV11-3 combines with J gene TRBJ2-5, with 8 bases fitting TRBD2. Per the germline V gene, CDR1 is SGHNT and CDR2 is YENEEA. V gave up 1 base and J gave up 9 bases; unmatched junction bases: 4. The CDR3 contains 13 residues. The DNA of the CDR3 is TGTGCCAGCAGCTTAGGAGGAGCGGGGGCCCAGTACTTC. Its translation: CASSLGGAGAQYF.

In nucleotides, the CDR3 is TGTGCCAGCAGCTCGGGGACGGGACAGATGAACGAGCAGTACTTC. The encoded protein is CASSSGTGQMNEQYF. This sequence joins TRBV5-8 and TRBJ2-7, with 7 bases identical to TRBD1. Germline V gene sequence: CDR1 SGHTS, CDR2 YDEGEE. Losses at the gene ends were 3 bases for V and 5 bases for J; bases not matched to a gene: 11. This CDR3 is built from 15 residues.

CDR3 DNA: TGTGCCAGCAGCTTAAGCCCGGGACTAGCGGGAGAGGAGACCCAGTACTTC. This encodes CASSLSPGLAGEETQYF. J is TRBJ2-5 and V is TRBV11-2, with 14 bases aligning to TRBD2. Germline lookup yields CDR1 SGHAT and CDR2 FQNNGV. The CDR3 length is 17 residues. The trim removed 2 bases at V and 5 bases at J, leaving 7 bases unmatched.

This sequence joins TRBV5-8 and TRBJ1-3, with TRBD1 matching over 7 bases. There are 15 residues in the CDR3. V lost 4 bases, J lost 0 bases, and 4 bases stayed unmatched. CDR1 is SGHTS, CDR2 YDEGEE, per germline. The CDR3 nucleotides are TGTGCCAGCAGCGGGGACAGCCACTCTGGAAACACCATATATTTT. Translation gives CASSGDSHSGNTIYF.

This clone was counted once. The chain employs TRBV6-6 and TRBJ2-7; tentatively, D is TRBD1 (6 bases). Trimming left V 11 bases short and J 3 bases short, with 26 bases between. The CDR3 loop spans 16 amino acids. CDR1 and CDR2 (germline): MNHNY, SVGAGI (reference sequence). The CDR3 DNA is TGTGCCTCAGGGGAAGGCCCCCTGCTAAAAAACTACGAGCAGTACTTC. It is translated as CASGEGPLLKNYEQYF.

This rearrangement joins TRBV5-1 to TRBJ2-5; 8 bases align to TRBD2. With 0 bases clipped from V and 5 bases from J, the junction kept 12 bases outside the gene matches. The germline gives CDR1 SGHRS, CDR2 YFSETQ. This CDR3 comprises 17 residues. In DNA, the CDR3 is TGCGCCAGCAGCTTGGTGAGCGGGAGTAGAGTTCGGGAGACCCAGTACTTC. Amino acid sequence: CASSLVSGSRVRETQYF.

This chain links TRBV11-3 with TRBJ2-7; D is ambiguous. The CDR3 contains 14 residues. The germline V gene encodes CDR1 SGHNT and CDR2 YENEEA. V dropped 2 bases and J dropped 1 base, with 9 bases sitting between them. The CDR3 loop is CASSLRWASYEQYF. The CDR3 bases are TGTGCCAGCAGCTTAAGGTGGGCATCCTACGAGCAGTACTTC. Supplemented by reference TRBV11-3 and TRBJ2-7, the full variable domain reads EAGVVQSPRYKIIEKKQPVAFWCNPISGHNTLYWYLQNLGQGPELLIRYENEEAVDDSQLPKDRFSAERLKGVDSTLKIQPAELGDSAVYLCASSLRWASYEQYFGPGTRLTVT.

This clone was detected once. The rearrangement joins TRBV28 to TRBJ1-1; no reliable D call. There are 12 residues in the CDR3. From germline, CDR1 is MDHEN and CDR2 SYDVKM. Trimming took off 8 bases at V and 4 bases at J, with 11 bases between the two ends. CDR3 sequence: CASSPRGTEAFF. The CDR3 region has the DNA TGTGCCAGCTCTCCCCGGGGCACTGAAGCTTTCTTT.

The V call is TRBV5-1, the J call TRBJ2-5; a possible D gene is TRBD1 (6 bases). Germline lookup yields CDR1 SGHRS and CDR2 YFSETQ. The CDR3 covers 13 residues. V was pared by 2 bases and J by 4 bases, with 9 bases between. The CDR3 DNA follows: TGCGCCAGCAGCTTAGGCAGGGGAGAGACCCAGTACTTC. It translates to CASSLGRGETQYF.

V usage is TRBV10-1 and J usage is TRBJ2-5; 9 positions match TRBD1. The end of the DNA aligns better with TRBJ2-7, so the J call may be wrong. Germline CDR1 is WNHNN and CDR2 is SYGVQD (reference sequence). This CDR3 is 12 amino acids long. DNA for the CDR3: TGCGCCAGCGGGGACAGGGTCTACGAGCAGTACTTC. Its protein product is CASGDRVYEQYF.

The J gene is TRBJ2-3, the V gene TRBV7-9; TRBD2 is a possible D gene (6 bases). The V end lost 5 bases, the J end lost 6 bases, and 15 bases lay between the germline ends. CDR3 length: 14 residues. Germline assignment: CDR1 SEHNR and CDR2 FQNEAQ (reference sequence). The CDR3 DNA is TGTGCCAGCAGCCGACGACTAGGGGCCGATACGCAGTATTTT. Translated: CASSRRLGADTQYF.

The chain links TRBV10-1 to TRBJ2-2; D remains unclear. Germline V CDR1 and CDR2: WNHNN, SYGVQD (reference sequence). V lost 0 bases to trimming and J lost 4 bases, with 6 bases between them. The CDR3 has 14 amino acids. The CDR3, as DNA: TGCGCCAGCAGTGAGTCTTGGAGCACCGGGGAGCTGTTTTTT. Amino acids: CASSESWSTGELFF.

V usage is TRBV10-3 and J usage is TRBJ1-1; D unclear. The ends were cut back, 2 bases at V and 0 bases at J, with 4 bases in the middle. The V gene's germline CDR1 is ENHRY and CDR2 SYGVKD. CDR3 length: 13 residues. The CDR3, as DNA: TGTGCCATCAGTGAGACGGTGAACACTGAAGCTTTCTTT. Amino acid sequence: CAISETVNTEAFF.

The rearrangement uses TRBV7-2 and TRBJ1-2; D is perhaps TRBD1 (6 bases). The V end was cut by 3 bases, the J end by 1 base, with 12 bases between. The CDR3 covers 15 residues. The germline V gene has CDR1 SGHTA and CDR2 FQGNSA. The CDR3 protein is CASSLGGAFNYGYTF. The CDR3 nucleotides read TGTGCCAGCAGCTTGGGGGGGGCGTTTAACTATGGCTACACCTTC.